Below are 13 T cell receptor beta chains sequenced from a single sample in a study of Graves' ophthalmopathy and Graves' hyperthyroidism. From RNA, the CDR3 regions of TCR beta chains were amplified and sequenced. Investigators did first-round RT-PCR with HTBI primers, then second-round multiplex PCR. TCRdb passed the multiplex PCR reads through MiXCR, listing each CDR3 protein once. This table holds approximately 160,000 distinct CDR3 sequences, about two fifths found once. The sequenced material came from peripheral blood. These receptors were obtained from a man aged 25-45 years with Graves' ophthalmopathy.

V usage is TRBV6-2 or TRBV6-3 and J usage is TRBJ1-1; 10 nucleotides line up with TRBD1. Germline V gene lookup returns CDR1 MNHEY and CDR2 SVGEGT. The J segment lost 1 base and the V segment lost 6 bases, leaving 8 bases of the junction unmatched. The CDR3 is 16 amino acids. The CDR3 sequence: CASSPGTGDPNTEAFF. CDR3 bases: TGTGCCAGCAGCCCCGGGACAGGGGACCCGAACACTGAAGCTTTCTTT.

V gene TRBV20-1 combines with J gene TRBJ1-2, with 9 bases identical to TRBD1. CDR3 length: 13 residues. Looked up from germline, CDR1 is DFQATT and CDR2 is SNEGSKA (reference sequence). CDR3 nucleotide sequence: TGCAGCGCCACGGGACAGGGATACTATGGCTACACCTTC. It encodes CSATGQGYYGYTF.

This clonotype was seen a handful of times. The rearrangement uses TRBV7-2 and TRBJ1-2; TRBD1 agrees at 10 bases. With V trimmed by 5 bases and J by 4 bases, 7 bases remained unmatched. Germline lookup yields CDR1 SGHTA and CDR2 FQGNSA. The CDR3 consists of 15 residues. This chain's CDR3 is CASSNWDRGFYGYTF. In DNA form, the CDR3 reads TGTGCCAGCAGCAACTGGGACAGGGGTTTCTATGGCTACACCTTC.

This clonotype was counted at least ten times. V usage is TRBV28 and J usage is TRBJ1-2; 10 nucleotides agree with TRBD1. Trimming cost V 5 bases and J 4 bases; bases outside gene matches: 7. CDR1 and CDR2 (germline): MDHEN, SYDVKM. The CDR3 totals 15 residues. The CDR3 sequence is CASSQRDRGVYGYTF. CDR3 bases: TGTGCCAGCAGTCAACGGGACAGGGGCGTCTATGGCTACACCTTC.

The CDR3 region is CASRAANTGELFF. CDR3 nucleotides: TGTGCCAGCCGAGCAGCGAACACCGGGGAGCTGTTTTTT. The V gene is TRBV12-3 or TRBV12-4, the J gene TRBJ2-2, with no clear D. The CDR3 is 13 amino acids. V lost 8 bases, J lost 0 bases, and 7 bases lay in between.

This clonotype has a count of ten or more. The chain links TRBV24-1 to TRBJ2-7; TRBD2 matches at 13 bases. Germline V gene sequence: CDR1 KGHDR, CDR2 SFDVKD. The ends lost 3 bases at V and 2 bases at J; junction bases unmatched: 0. The CDR3 has 15 residues. The chain's CDR3 is CATSDTSGRAYEQYF. The CDR3 DNA sequence: TGTGCCACCAGTGATACTAGCGGGAGGGCCTACGAGCAGTACTTC.

J is TRBJ1-5 and V is TRBV30; D gene uncertain. The CDR3 covers 13 residues. Germline V gene lookup returns CDR1 GTSNPN and CDR2 SVGIG (reference sequence). V gave up 2 bases and J gave up 4 bases, with 9 bases separating them. The DNA of the CDR3 is TGTGCCTGGAGTTCGAGGGTGAATCAGCCCCAGCATTTT. Translation gives CAWSSRVNQPQHF.

This clonotype was observed many times. The chain employs TRBV19 and TRBJ2-5; TRBD1 agrees at 10 bases. Germline lookup yields CDR1 LNHDA and CDR2 SQIVND (reference sequence). The J segment lost 2 bases and the V segment lost 2 bases, leaving 8 bases of the junction unmatched. This CDR3 has 17 amino acids. CDR3 in amino acids: CASSITTGTGVQETQYF. CDR3 nucleotides: TGTGCCAGTAGTATAACTACCGGGACAGGGGTGCAAGAGACCCAGTACTTC.

This clonotype was picked up many times. The chain links TRBV19 to TRBJ1-2; no firm D call. Per germline, CDR1 LNHDA and CDR2 SQIVND (reference sequence). CDR3 size: 14 residues. V was shortened by 0 bases and J by 6 bases, with 11 bases between the two germline ends. Here the CDR3 DNA reads TGTGCCAGTAGTATAGATGGGCCAGCTGATGGCTACACCTTC. It yields the protein CASSIDGPADGYTF.

This clonotype was observed at least ten times. The genes are TRBV6-2 or TRBV6-3 and TRBJ1-1; TRBD1 matches at 9 bases. Germline V gene sequence: CDR1 MNHEY, CDR2 SVGEGT. This CDR3 has 14 amino acids. Trimming at V came to 6 bases and at J to 5 bases, leaving 7 bases not matched to a gene. In nucleotides, the CDR3 is TGTGCCAGCAGGCCAACAGGGGGCAAGACTGAAGCTTTCTTT. This translates into CASRPTGGKTEAFF.

The chain has TRBV29-1 and TRBJ1-2; D possibly corresponds to TRBD1 (6 bases). CDR1 is SQVTM and CDR2 is ANQGSEA in the germline V gene. V was trimmed by 4 bases and J by 4 bases, leaving 13 bases between them. The CDR3 has 13 residues. The DNA of the CDR3 is TGCAGCGTTGGGACAGCCTCAGGCTATGGCTACACCTTC. Translated: CSVGTASGYGYTF.

This clonotype was counted many times. The chain carries TRBV12-3 or TRBV12-4 and TRBJ2-2, with D perhaps TRBD2 (5 bases). The CDR3 consists of 16 residues. V was shortened by 5 bases and J by 0 bases, with 13 bases between the two germline ends. The DNA for the CDR3 is TGTGCCAGCAGTCCTCCCGCCGGGGCGAACACCGGGGAGCTGTTTTTT. It encodes CASSPPAGANTGELFF.

Ten or more counts support this clonotype. The chain carries TRBV28 and TRBJ2-7; perhaps TRBD2 as D (6 bases). Per germline, CDR1 MDHEN and CDR2 SYDVKM. This CDR3 comprises 12 residues. The ends were cut back, 5 bases at V and 6 bases at J, with 11 bases in the middle. CDR3 amino acids: CASSLKTSEQYF. The DNA for the CDR3 is TGTGCCAGCAGTCTCAAGACTAGCGAGCAGTACTTC.